One sample yielded the 5 T cell receptor beta chains listed below, sequenced in a study of OX40 agonist ivuxolimab in advanced cancers. Generated by immunoSEQ multiplex PCR, the TCRdb table keeps only in-frame clones and is missing some. The table records about 61,000 clones, 92% of them present only once. Here the sequenced sample was CD4+ or CD8+ T cells sorted from blood, taken in a trial of the OX40 agonist ivuxolimab. The source is an adult with an advanced solid tumor such as melanoma, head and neck, liver or kidney cancer.

The V call is TRBV30, the J call TRBJ2-7; no clear D. Germline CDR1 is GTSNPN and CDR2 is SVGIG (reference sequence). Trimming left V 5 bases short and J 6 bases short, with 11 bases between. CDR3 length equals 11 residues. CDR3 coding DNA: TGTGCCTGGTCGCCAGCTGCCGAGCAGTACTTC. Encoded protein: CAWSPAAEQYF.

This chain links TRBV5-1 with TRBJ1-1, with 10 bases aligning to TRBD1. Germline loops: CDR1 SGHRS, CDR2 YFSETQ. There are 16 residues in the CDR3. The J segment lost 1 base and the V segment lost 3 bases, leaving 6 bases of the junction unmatched. The CDR3 coding sequence is TGCGCCAGCAGCTGGGACAGGGGAGAAGAGAACACTGAAGCTTTCTTT. Translated: CASSWDRGEENTEAFF.

The chain carries TRBV12-5 and TRBJ2-3, with TRBD2 matching over 8 bases. The junction had 6 bases not matched to a gene; V was cut back by 1 base and J by 3 bases. This CDR3 is 16 amino acids long. Germline values: CDR1 LGHNT, CDR2 FRNRAP. The CDR3 DNA reads as TGTGCTAGTGGTTTGGCCGGGACTAGTTTAACAGATACGCAGTATTTT. This sequence encodes CASGLAGTSLTDTQYF.

This rearrangement joins TRBV29-1 to TRBJ2-1, with 7 bases matching TRBD1. Germline loops: CDR1 SQVTM, CDR2 ANQGSEA. CDR3 size: 14 residues. V gave up 6 bases and J gave up 2 bases; unmatched junction bases: 7. The CDR3 region has the DNA TGCAGCGTCGACAGGGTAGACACCTACAATGAGCAGTTCTTC. Protein sequence: CSVDRVDTYNEQFF.

This chain joins TRBV7-3 and TRBJ2-1, with a tentative D call TRBD1 (5 bases). Germline CDR1 reads SGHTA; CDR2 reads FQGTGA. The V end lost 0 bases, the J end lost 4 bases, and 10 bases lay between the germline ends. The CDR3 totals 15 residues. CDR3 residues: CASSLTVGQYNEQFF. Here the CDR3 DNA reads TGTGCCAGCAGCTTAACGGTTGGACAATACAATGAGCAGTTCTTC.